This paragraph covers one TCR beta chain sequence. No antigen is known for it. The record originates from a study of CD8+ T cells in alopecia areata. RNA was extracted and reverse transcribed into cDNA as the sequencing template. Here immunoSEQ multiplex PCR was the method, and the copy in TCRdb shows in-frame clones only, minus some. The sample shows roughly 150,000 clones, 62% of them seen only once. Researchers picked out CD4+ and CD8+ T cells from PBMCs by sorting. Study outcomes and limitations: Mouse data revealed clearer TCR sharing than patient data did, a gap possibly tied to HLA. Higher clonality was seen in lesional scalp than in normal scalp, especially in alopecia totalis/universalis.

The source is a human donor in good health. The source material was CD8+ T cells sorted from blood.

CDR3 nucleotides: TGCAGCGTTGAGGGAAATACAGATACGCAGTATTTT. This encodes CSVEGNTDTQYF. The V gene is TRBV29-1, the J gene TRBJ2-3; D is unresolved. CDR1 SQVTM and CDR2 ANQGSEA come from the germline V gene. Trimming stripped 3 bases from V and 3 bases from J, with 7 bases between. CDR3 length: 12 residues.